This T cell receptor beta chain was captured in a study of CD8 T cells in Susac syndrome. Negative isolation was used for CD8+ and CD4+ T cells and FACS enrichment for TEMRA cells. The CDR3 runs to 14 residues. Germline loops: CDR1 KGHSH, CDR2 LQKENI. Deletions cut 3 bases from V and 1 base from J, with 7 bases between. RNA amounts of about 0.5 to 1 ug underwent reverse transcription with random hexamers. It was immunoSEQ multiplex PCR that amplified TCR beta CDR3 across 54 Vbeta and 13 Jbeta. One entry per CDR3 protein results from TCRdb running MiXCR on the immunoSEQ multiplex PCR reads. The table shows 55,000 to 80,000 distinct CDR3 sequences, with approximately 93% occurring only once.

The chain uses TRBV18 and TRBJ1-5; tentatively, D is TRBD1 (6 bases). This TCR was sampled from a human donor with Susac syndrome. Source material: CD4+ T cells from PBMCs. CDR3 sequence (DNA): TGTGCCAGCTCACCTGACAGGAGCAATCAGCCCCAGCATTTT. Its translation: CASSPDRSNQPQHF.